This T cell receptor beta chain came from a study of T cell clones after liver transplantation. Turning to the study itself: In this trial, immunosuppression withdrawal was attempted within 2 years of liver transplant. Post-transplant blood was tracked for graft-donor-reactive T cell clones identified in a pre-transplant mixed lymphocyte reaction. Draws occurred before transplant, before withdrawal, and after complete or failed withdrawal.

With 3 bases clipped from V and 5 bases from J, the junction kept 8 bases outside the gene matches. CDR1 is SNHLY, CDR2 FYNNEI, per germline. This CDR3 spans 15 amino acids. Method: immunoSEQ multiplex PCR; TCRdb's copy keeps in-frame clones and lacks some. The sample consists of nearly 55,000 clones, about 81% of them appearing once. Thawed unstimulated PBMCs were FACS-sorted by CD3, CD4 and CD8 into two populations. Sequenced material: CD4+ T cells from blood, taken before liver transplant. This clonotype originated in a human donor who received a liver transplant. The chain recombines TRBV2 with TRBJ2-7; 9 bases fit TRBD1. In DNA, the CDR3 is TGTGCCAGCAGTGATGGGGACAGGGTTTCGCACGAGCAGTACTTC. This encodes CASSDGDRVSHEQYF.